This T cell receptor beta chain stems from a study of blood T cell repertoires in COVID-19. Study context: Researchers got acute and convalescent COVID-19 samples from the United States, Italy and Spain. Sample material is recorded as cDNA or gDNA derived from T cells, B-cell-depleted T cells, or PBMCs.

As originally analysed: From reference gene primer amplification, estimates of nucleated cell counts were derived. Here immunoSEQ multiplex PCR was the method, and the copy in TCRdb shows in-frame clones only, minus some. V and J calls and clone size are given by that table; D and trimming were obtained from the DNA. The sample records tens of thousands of clones, around 75% being singletons. Material: peripheral blood. This clonotype was sampled from a man older than 75 with active or convalescent COVID-19.

CDR3 amino acids: CASGRDYQPQHF. The CDR3 coding sequence is TGCGCCAGCGGCAGGGATTATCAGCCCCAGCATTTT. The chain carries TRBV10-1 and TRBJ1-5, with D possibly matching TRBD1 (5 bases). This CDR3 region has 12 residues. The germline CDR1 and CDR2 sequences are WNHNN and SYGVQD (reference sequence). V shed 8 bases and J shed 5 bases, with 10 bases lying between them.